A selection of T cell receptor beta chains follows, all from one sample in a study of blood T cell repertoires in COVID-19. This table comes from immunoSEQ multiplex PCR, and its TCRdb copy is limited to in-frame clones, with some not included. Among about 200,000 clones listed, 86% were seen once. Sequencing used PBMCs or T cells enriched from blood (not recorded which). The receptors derive from a man aged 35 to 55 with acute COVID-19. Both conserved end residues are part of each CDR3. The D gene is left open where the match is weak. Expanded clones are given a class, and other clones once, few, many or no size at all.

TRBV5-6	-	TRBJ1-1	TRBD1	CASSLDRGSEAFF	TGTGCCAGCAGCCTGGACAGGGGGTCTGAAGCTTTCTTT
TRBV19	-	TRBJ2-3	-	CASSQGPSTDTQYF	TGTGCCAGTAGTCAGGGGCCTAGCACAGATACGCAGTATTTT
TRBV3-1/TRBV3-2	-	TRBJ1-2	-	CASSHRTCGYTF	TGTGCCAGCAGCCACCGAACTTGCGGCTACACCTTC
TRBV6-1	-	TRBJ2-5	-	CASSERGRDETQYF	TGTGCCAGCAGTGAACGGGGGAGAGACGAGACCCAGTACTTC
TRBV9	-	TRBJ2-1	TRBD2	CASSALNVGGGPYNEQFF	TGTGCCAGCAGCGCCTTAAATGTGGGGGGGGGACCCTACAATGAGCAGTTCTTC
TRBV7-9	-	TRBJ1-4	TRBD1	CASTFDRGGTNEKLFF	TGTGCCAGCACCTTCGACAGGGGAGGGACTAATGAAAAACTGTTTTTT
TRBV27	-	TRBJ1-2	-	CASSVQGNYGYTF	TGTGCCAGCAGTGTTCAGGGTAACTATGGCTACACCTTC
TRBV7-9	-	TRBJ1-6	-	CASSLDEVNNSPLHF	TGTGCCAGCAGCTTAGACGAGGTTAATAATTCACCCCTCCACTTT
TRBV25-1	-	TRBJ1-4	-	CASSQREGVSMKKLFF	TGTGCCAGCAGTCAAAGAGAGGGCGTTTCAATGAAGAAACTGTTTTTT
TRBV30	-	TRBJ2-2	TRBD2	CAWSRWEGPAGELFF	TGTGCCTGGAGTCGGTGGGAGGGTCCTGCTGGGGAGCTGTTTTTT
TRBV5-1	-	TRBJ2-2	-	CASSPSTYPGELFF	TGCGCCAGCAGCCCCTCGACTTACCCCGGGGAGCTGTTTTTT
TRBV6-5	-	TRBJ2-2	-	CASHKGRGVTGELFF	TGTGCCAGCCATAAGGGCAGGGGGGTAACCGGGGAGCTGTTTTTT
TRBV27	-	TRBJ1-1	TRBD1	CASRPDRGDLMAFF	TGTGCCAGCAGACCCGACAGGGGGGACCTGATGGCTTTCTTT
TRBV7-6	-	TRBJ2-7	TRBD2	CASSSSGREFPLEQYF	TGTGCCAGCAGCTCGTCGGGGCGGGAGTTCCCCCTCGAGCAGTACTTC
TRBV30	-	TRBJ2-2	TRBD2	CAWSRWGGNTGELFF	TGTGCCTGGAGTAGGTGGGGGGGGAACACCGGGGAGCTGTTTTTT
TRBV7-2	-	TRBJ1-3	-	CASSPDSSGNTIYF	TGTGCCAGCAGCCCCGATAGCTCTGGAAACACCATATATTTT
TRBV7-6	-	TRBJ2-1	TRBD2	CASSKLAGVNSYNEQFF	TGTGCCAGCAGCAAACTAGCGGGAGTCAACTCCTACAATGAGCAGTTCTTC
TRBV4-1	once	TRBJ1-1	-	CASSRSGGERTEAFF	TGCGCCAGCAGCCGCAGCGGAGGGGAGCGCACTGAAGCTTTCTTT
TRBV6-6	-	TRBJ2-7	-	CASSPSTGSRIGF	TGTGCCAGCAGTCCCTCCACTGGTTCACGCATCGGCTTC
TRBV18	-	TRBJ2-2	-	CASSPDSTGELFF	TGTGCCAGCTCACCAGACAGCACCGGGGAGCTGTTTTTT
TRBV7-9	-	TRBJ2-1	-	CASSLGGLNTYNEQFF	TGTGCCAGCAGCTTGGGCGGACTGAATACCTACAATGAGCAGTTCTTC
TRBV5-3	-	TRBJ2-5	TRBD2	CARSFSGLAGGETQYF	TGTGCCAGAAGCTTCTCCGGACTAGCGGGAGGTGAGACCCAGTACTTC
TRBV24-1	-	TRBJ2-5	-	CATSDGAVGAETQYF	TGTGCCACCAGTGATGGGGCAGTAGGGGCAGAGACCCAGTACTTC
TRBV27	-	TRBJ1-1	TRBD1	CASSSQGQRMNTEAFF	TGTGCCAGCAGTTCCCAGGGACAGCGCATGAACACTGAAGCTTTCTTT